Only a few counts were recorded for the clone carrying this T cell receptor beta chain. Germline CDR1 reads MNHNS; CDR2 reads SASEGT. The V gene lost 2 bases and the J gene lost 7 bases, with 12 bases spanning the gap. The CDR3 contains 13 residues. TCRdb re-called the reads with MiXCR, one entry per CDR3 protein. The sample has 450,000 to 600,000 distinct CDR3 sequences, about 11% seen once; the top ten hold around 9.6%. This sample is part of a study of T cell repertoires in cytomegalovirus infection. This TCR came from a human donor in good health (CMV status not recorded). Some clones in this sample may be carry-over from other donors' samples. Sequenced material: PBMCs. The chain has TRBV6-1 and TRBJ2-7; D not certain. CDR3 amino acids: CASSERLKDEQYF. The CDR3 bases are TGTGCCAGCAGTGAACGTTTAAAGGATGAGCAGTACTTC.